Presented here are 9 T cell receptor beta chains from one specimen sequenced in a study of cytomegalovirus exposure and HLA in healthy donors. The repertoire was sequenced with immunoSEQ multiplex PCR; TCRdb's copy has only in-frame clones and lacks some. This table holds fewer than 200,000 clones, more than 75% found once. Sequencing was done on a sample of PBMCs. The receptors shown here come from a man aged 25 to 45 in good health and CMV-seropositive.

V usage is TRBV28 and J usage is TRBJ2-7; 7 nucleotides agree with TRBD2. The CDR3 has 14 amino acids. Trimming cost V 5 bases and J 3 bases; bases outside gene matches: 7. Germline V gene data show CDR1 as MDHEN and CDR2 as SYDVKM. The CDR3 bases are TGTGCCAGCAGTATAGCGGGTGAGAACTACGAGCAGTACTTC. Its translation is CASSIAGENYEQYF.

This clone was seen once. The chain carries TRBV29-1 and TRBJ2-7; TRBD2 matches 13 bases. Germline values: CDR1 SQVTM, CDR2 ANQGSEA. This CDR3 comprises 14 residues. V gave up 3 bases and J gave up 7 bases; unmatched junction bases: 6. CDR3 nucleotide sequence: TGCAGCGTTGACGGACTAGCGGGAGATTATGAGCAGTACTTC. It translates to CSVDGLAGDYEQYF.

Only a few counts were recorded for this clone. The J gene is TRBJ1-5, the V gene TRBV2; D call uncertain. V was shortened by 3 bases and J by 0 bases, with 6 bases between the two germline ends. CDR1 SNHLY and CDR2 FYNNEI come from the germline V gene. This CDR3 is built from 14 residues. This CDR3 reads CASSDDHSNQPQHF. The CDR3 DNA reads TGTGCCAGCAGTGATGATCATAGCAATCAGCCCCAGCATTTT.

This clone was recorded once. V gene TRBV7-6 combines with J gene TRBJ2-7, with 9 nucleotides matching TRBD1. CDR3 length: 16 amino acids. Germline-derived CDR1 and CDR2 are SGHVS and FNYEAQ. V lost 5 bases to trimming and J lost 5 bases; unmatched junction nucleotides: 13. In DNA, the CDR3 is TGTGCCAGCAGCCTACCCCGCCCGGGACAGGGTCACGAGCAGTACTTC. Its translation is CASSLPRPGQGHEQYF.

This sequence joins TRBV6-5 and TRBJ2-5, with 8 bases aligning to TRBD1. The CDR3 length is 14 residues. CDR1 is MNHEY and CDR2 is SVGAGI in the germline V gene. Trimming at V came to 5 bases and at J to 3 bases, leaving 5 bases not matched to a gene. The CDR3 bases are TGTGCCAGCAGTCTACAGGGGGACGAAGAGACCCAGTACTTC. Protein sequence: CASSLQGDEETQYF.

The CDR3 loop is CAWSVQGPYNSPLHF. DNA for the CDR3: TGTGCCTGGAGTGTACAGGGACCGTATAATTCACCCCTCCACTTT. The rearrangement links TRBV30 to TRBJ1-6; D possibly corresponds to TRBD1 (6 bases). V lost 0 bases to trimming and J lost 4 bases, with 10 bases between them. This CDR3 region has 15 residues. CDR1 and CDR2 (germline): GTSNPN, SVGIG (reference sequence).

The chain employs TRBV29-1 and TRBJ2-6; D unclear. Trimming took off 7 bases at V and 0 bases at J, with 7 bases between the two ends. Germline-derived CDR1 and CDR2 are SQVTM and ANQGSEA. CDR3 length: 13 amino acids. The CDR3, as DNA: TGCAGCGGCACATTCTCTGGGGCCAACGTCCTGACTTTC. Residues: CSGTFSGANVLTF.

This rearrangement joins TRBV5-1 to TRBJ2-5; D ambiguous. Trimming took 3 bases from V and 2 from J, leaving 14 bases between them. This CDR3 spans 15 amino acids. The germline CDR1 and CDR2 sequences are SGHRS and YFSETQ. The CDR3 protein is CASSSAVVRQETQYF. The DNA of the CDR3 is TGCGCCAGCAGCTCCGCGGTGGTACGACAAGAGACCCAGTACTTC.

The chain couples TRBV5-1 to TRBJ1-1; no firm D call. Germline CDR1 reads SGHRS; CDR2 reads YFSETQ. CDR3 length equals 15 residues. Trimming took 1 base from V and 3 from J, leaving 13 bases between them. Written as DNA, the CDR3 is TGCGCCAGCAGCTTGAGGGCGGGTGAGGACACTGAAGCTTTCTTT. Translated, it gives CASSLRAGEDTEAFF.